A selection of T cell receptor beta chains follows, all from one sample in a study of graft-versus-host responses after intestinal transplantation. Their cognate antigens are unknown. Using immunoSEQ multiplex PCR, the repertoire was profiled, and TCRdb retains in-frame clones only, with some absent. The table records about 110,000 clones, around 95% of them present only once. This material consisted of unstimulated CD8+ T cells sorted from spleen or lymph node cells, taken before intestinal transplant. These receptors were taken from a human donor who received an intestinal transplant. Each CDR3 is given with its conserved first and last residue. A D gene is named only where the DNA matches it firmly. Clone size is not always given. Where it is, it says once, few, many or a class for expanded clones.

cdr3_aa: CASSIKMGAEAFF
cdr3_nt: TGTGCCAGTAGTATTAAGATGGGCGCTGAAGCTTTCTTT
clone_size: .
v_call: TRBV19
j_call: TRBJ1-1
d_call: .

cdr3_aa: CASSFSGSGPSYEQYF
cdr3_nt: TGTGCCAGCAGCTTTAGCGGGAGCGGACCCTCCTACGAGCAGTACTTC
clone_size: .
v_call: TRBV11-1
j_call: TRBJ2-7
d_call: TRBD2

cdr3_aa: CASSEDSGTSGVNTGELFF
cdr3_nt: TGTGCCAGCAGTGAAGATAGTGGGACTAGCGGGGTGAACACCGGGGAGCTGTTTTTT
clone_size: .
v_call: TRBV6-1
j_call: TRBJ2-2
d_call: TRBD2

cdr3_aa: CSVGRNTEAFF
cdr3_nt: TGCAGCGTTGGCCGGAACACTGAAGCTTTCTTT
clone_size: few
v_call: TRBV29-1
j_call: TRBJ1-1
d_call: .

cdr3_aa: CASRGQGFYDEQYF
cdr3_nt: TGTGCCAGTAGGGGACAGGGCTTCTACGACGAGCAGTACTTC
clone_size: .
v_call: TRBV19
j_call: TRBJ2-7
d_call: TRBD1

cdr3_aa: CASSLLGGDTEAFF
cdr3_nt: TGCGCCAGCAGCCTCTTAGGGGGCGATACTGAAGCTTTCTTT
clone_size: .
v_call: TRBV5-1
j_call: TRBJ1-1
d_call: TRBD1

cdr3_aa: CATSREGQGASVTQYF
cdr3_nt: TGTGCCACCAGCAGAGAAGGACAGGGGGCTAGTGTTACGCAGTATTTT
clone_size: .
v_call: TRBV15
j_call: TRBJ2-3
d_call: TRBD1

cdr3_aa: CASSWTVGTEAFF
cdr3_nt: TGCGCCAGCAGCTGGACAGTAGGCACTGAAGCTTTCTTT
clone_size: .
v_call: TRBV5-1
j_call: TRBJ1-1
d_call: .

cdr3_aa: CASSLQGSGYNEQFF
cdr3_nt: TGTGCCAGCAGTCTACAGGGAAGTGGGTACAATGAGCAGTTCTTC
clone_size: .
v_call: TRBV27
j_call: TRBJ2-1
d_call: .

cdr3_aa: CAWSKGGLVAYEQYF
cdr3_nt: TGTGCCTGGAGTAAGGGCGGACTAGTGGCCTACGAGCAGTACTTC
clone_size: .
v_call: TRBV30
j_call: TRBJ2-7
d_call: TRBD2

cdr3_aa: CASSWTGDQPQHF
cdr3_nt: TGTGCCAGCAGCTGGACAGGGGATCAGCCCCAGCATTTT
clone_size: .
v_call: TRBV7-9
j_call: TRBJ1-5
d_call: TRBD1

cdr3_aa: CASSLGLAGHNEQFF
cdr3_nt: TGTGCCAGCAGCTTGGGACTAGCGGGGCACAATGAGCAGTTCTTC
clone_size: once
v_call: TRBV5-4
j_call: TRBJ2-1
d_call: TRBD2

cdr3_aa: CASSPGQFSNQPQHF
cdr3_nt: TGTGCCAGCAGTCCGGGACAGTTTAGCAATCAGCCCCAGCATTTT
clone_size: .
v_call: TRBV28
j_call: TRBJ1-5
d_call: TRBD1

cdr3_aa: CASSVEASGTDTQYF
cdr3_nt: TGTGCCAGCAGCGTAGAGGCTAGCGGCACAGATACGCAGTATTTT
clone_size: .
v_call: TRBV9
j_call: TRBJ2-3
d_call: .

cdr3_aa: CASRPPWGPEPQYF
cdr3_nt: TGTGCCAGCAGACCCCCCTGGGGTCCAGAACCCCAGTACTTC
clone_size: .
v_call: TRBV13
j_call: TRBJ2-5
d_call: .

cdr3_aa: CASSQSLTAPYEQYF
cdr3_nt: TGTGCCAGCAGCCAGAGTTTGACCGCTCCCTACGAGCAGTACTTC
clone_size: .
v_call: TRBV7-9
j_call: TRBJ2-7
d_call: .